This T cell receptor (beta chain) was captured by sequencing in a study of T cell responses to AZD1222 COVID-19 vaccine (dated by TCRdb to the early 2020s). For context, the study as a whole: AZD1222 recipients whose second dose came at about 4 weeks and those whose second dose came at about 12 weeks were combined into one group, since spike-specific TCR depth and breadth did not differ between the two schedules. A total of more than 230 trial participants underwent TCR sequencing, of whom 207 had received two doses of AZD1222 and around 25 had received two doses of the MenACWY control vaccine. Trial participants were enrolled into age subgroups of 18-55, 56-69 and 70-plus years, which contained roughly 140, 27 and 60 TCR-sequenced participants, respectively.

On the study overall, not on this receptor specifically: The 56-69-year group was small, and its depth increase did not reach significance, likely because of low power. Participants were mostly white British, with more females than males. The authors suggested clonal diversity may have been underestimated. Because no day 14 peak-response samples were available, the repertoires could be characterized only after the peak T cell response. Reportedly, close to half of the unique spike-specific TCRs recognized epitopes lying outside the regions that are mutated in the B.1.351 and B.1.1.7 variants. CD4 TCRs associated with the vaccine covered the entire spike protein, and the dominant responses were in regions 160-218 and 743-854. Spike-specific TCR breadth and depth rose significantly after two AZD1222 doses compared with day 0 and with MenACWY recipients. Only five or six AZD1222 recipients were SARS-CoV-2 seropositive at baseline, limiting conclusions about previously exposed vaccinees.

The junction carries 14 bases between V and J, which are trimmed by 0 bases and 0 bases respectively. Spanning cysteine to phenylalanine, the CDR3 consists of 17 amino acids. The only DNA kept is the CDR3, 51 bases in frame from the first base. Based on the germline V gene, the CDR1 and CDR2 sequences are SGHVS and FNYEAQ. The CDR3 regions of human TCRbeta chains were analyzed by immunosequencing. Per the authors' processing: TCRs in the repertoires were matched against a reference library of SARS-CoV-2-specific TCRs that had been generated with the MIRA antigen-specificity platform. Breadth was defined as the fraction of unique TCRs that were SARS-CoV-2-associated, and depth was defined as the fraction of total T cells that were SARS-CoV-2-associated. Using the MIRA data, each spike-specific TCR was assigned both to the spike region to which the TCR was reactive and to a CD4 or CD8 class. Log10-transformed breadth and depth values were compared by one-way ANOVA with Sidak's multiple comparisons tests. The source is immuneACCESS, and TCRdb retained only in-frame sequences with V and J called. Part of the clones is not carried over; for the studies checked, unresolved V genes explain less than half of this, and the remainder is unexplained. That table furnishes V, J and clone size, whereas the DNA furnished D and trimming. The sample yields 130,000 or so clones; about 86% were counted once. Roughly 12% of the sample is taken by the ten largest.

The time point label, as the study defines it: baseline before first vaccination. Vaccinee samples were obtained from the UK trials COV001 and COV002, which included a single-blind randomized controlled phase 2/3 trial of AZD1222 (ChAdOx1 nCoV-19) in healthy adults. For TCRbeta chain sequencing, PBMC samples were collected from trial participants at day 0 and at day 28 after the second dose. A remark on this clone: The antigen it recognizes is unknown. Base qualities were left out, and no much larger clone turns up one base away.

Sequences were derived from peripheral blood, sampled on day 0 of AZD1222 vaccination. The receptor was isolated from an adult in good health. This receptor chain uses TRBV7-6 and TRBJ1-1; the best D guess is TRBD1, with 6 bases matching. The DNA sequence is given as TGTGCCAGCAGCTTAGCGGGGGGCGATTTAGTGAACACTGAAGCTTTCTTT. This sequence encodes CASSLAGGDLVNTEAFF.